This TCR beta chain originates from a study of molecular identifiers for immune sequencing clone quantification. The study's findings and limits: In naive cells, clones above 20 RNA copies held under 1% of molecules, whereas in effector cells they held over 98%.

Of note for this clonotype: Its antigen is as yet unknown.

Each CDR3 protein is one row after TCRdb ran MiXCR on the PCR reads. The sample has about 86,000 distinct CDR3 sequences; 20% to 25% are singletons. Trimming shortened V by 1 base and J by 6 bases, and 10 bases separated the two germline ends. CDR1 is LGHNA, CDR2 YNFKEQ, per germline. This CDR3 spans 15 amino acids. Sequences were obtained from naive CD8+ T cells from blood, with Jurkat cell RNA spiked in. Subset in this sample: FACS-sorted CD8+CD4-CCR7+CD45RA+ naive T cells. The chain uses TRBV4-2 and TRBJ1-6; D remains ambiguous. The receptor was isolated from a human donor in good health. Some libraries in this study had Jurkat cell RNA spiked in. The CDR3 sequence is CASSQATTSNSPLHF. CDR3 coding DNA: TGTGCCAGCAGCCAAGCGACCACCTCTAATTCACCCCTCCACTTT.